One and the same sample provided the 5 T cell receptor beta chains below, sequenced in a study of cytomegalovirus exposure and HLA in healthy donors. Amplification used 60 Vbeta primers and 13 Jbeta primers. Generated by immunoSEQ multiplex PCR, the TCRdb table keeps only in-frame clones and is missing some. The top ten hold approximately 2.3% of the sample, which has about 140,000 clones, about two thirds seen once. Specimen: PBMCs. The origin of the receptors is a woman aged 60-75 years in good health and CMV-seropositive.

This chain connects TRBV4-2 to TRBJ2-3; D is possibly TRBD1 (6 bases). CDR3 length: 15 amino acids. Between the trimmed V and J ends, which lost 4 bases and 1 base, there was a span of 12 bases. In germline, CDR1 is LGHNA, CDR2 YNFKEQ. In DNA, the CDR3 is TGTGCCAGCAGCCCAGGGGCCGCGGGCACAGATACGCAGTATTTT. It encodes CASSPGAAGTDTQYF.

V gene TRBV29-1 combines with J gene TRBJ1-1; possible D gene TRBD1, 5 bases. V lost 8 bases, J lost 10 bases, and 23 bases lay in between. Per germline, CDR1 SQVTM and CDR2 ANQGSEA. The CDR3 runs to 13 residues. The CDR3 spells CSSLGRDGAGAFF. The CDR3 DNA reads TGCAGCTCCTTAGGGCGGGACGGTGCTGGAGCTTTCTTT.

The chain carries TRBV4-1 and TRBJ1-5, with 12 positions matching TRBD1. This CDR3 has 19 amino acids. Germline V lookup: CDR1 MGHRA, CDR2 YSYEKL. V was clipped by 0 bases and J by 1 base; unmatched bases: 7. CDR3 in amino acids: CASSQDWDRGHGSNQPQHF. CDR3 bases: TGCGCCAGCAGCCAAGATTGGGACAGGGGGCATGGAAGCAATCAGCCCCAGCATTTT.

This clone showed up just a few times. The DNA of the CDR3 is TGTGCCAGCAGTTTAGCGGTTCCCATTAGGGGTGAGCAGTTCTTC. This codes for CASSLAVPIRGEQFF. The rearrangement uses TRBV28 and TRBJ2-1; maybe TRBD1 (5 bases). CDR3 length: 15 amino acids. Germline-derived CDR1 and CDR2 are MDHEN and SYDVKM. V was shortened by 2 bases and J by 9 bases, with 17 bases between the two germline ends.

This chain joins TRBV7-9 and TRBJ1-2; no reliable D call. The CDR3 is 13 amino acids. Germline V gives CDR1 SEHNR, CDR2 FQNEAQ (reference sequence). Trimming pared 5 bases from V and 3 bases from J, leaving 10 bases between. This chain's CDR3 is CASSREAHYGYTF. The CDR3 nucleotides are TGTGCCAGCAGCCGAGAGGCCCACTATGGCTACACCTTC.